The sequence of this T cell receptor beta chain was determined in a study of CD8 T cells in ankylosing spondylitis. Trimming removed 6 bases from V and 4 bases from J; junction bases left unmatched: 5. The CDR3 extends over 14 amino acids. Germline V gene lookup returns CDR1 LNHDA and CDR2 SQIVND (reference sequence). TCRdb ran MiXCR on the 5' RACE reads and lists one entry per CDR3 protein. Of under 130,000 distinct CDR3 sequences in the sample, more than 20% were seen once. Only a few counts were recorded for this clonotype. The rearrangement links TRBV19 to TRBJ2-5, with 10 bases identical to TRBD1. This TCR was recovered from a male donor with ankylosing spondylitis. The sample comprised synovial fluid, either unsorted or a sorted T cell fraction (not recorded which). CDR3 sequence (DNA): TGTGCCAGTAGCCGGGACAGGGGACGAGAGACCCAGTACTTC. It translates to CASSRDRGRETQYF.